The T cell receptor beta chain under discussion was sequenced for a study of blood T cell repertoires in COVID-19. About the research overall: COVID-19 samples from acute and convalescent phases originated in the United States, Italy and Spain.

This clone was observed a handful of times. There are 11 residues in the CDR3. Germline values: CDR1 MNHEY, CDR2 SVGAGI. V lost 6 bases, J lost 11 bases, and 13 bases lay in between. In the original analysis: Scientists estimated how many nucleated cells there were by amplifying reference gene primers. Here immunoSEQ multiplex PCR was the method, and the copy in TCRdb shows in-frame clones only, minus some. D and trimming come from the DNA, and the V and J calls and clone size come from that table. Of 85,000 to 90,000 clones listed, 65% to 90% are singletons. The sequence derives from a man older than 75 with active or convalescent COVID-19. Sequencing used peripheral blood. The gene calls are TRBV6-5 and TRBJ1-1; D possibly corresponds to TRBD1 (5 bases). The DNA of the CDR3 is TGTGCCAGCAGCAACAGAGCAGGGGCTTTCTTT. Residues: CASSNRAGAFF.